This T cell receptor beta chain was identified during a study of blood T cell repertoires in COVID-19. Study in general: From T cells, B-cell-depleted T cells, or PBMCs came the material, which was cDNA or gDNA.

In regard to this clone: An end of the junction does not agree with germline; a read error may underlie this.

There are 18 residues in the CDR3. Germline values: CDR1 SSHAT, CDR2 FNYEAQ (reference sequence). The repertoire was sequenced with immunoSEQ multiplex PCR; TCRdb's copy has only in-frame clones and lacks some. Of under 350,000 clones listed, 89% are singletons. Participant ages covered roughly 18 to 89 years across around 25 US areas. The material sequenced was PBMCs or T cells enriched from blood (not recorded which). The sequence was obtained from an older woman who had recovered from COVID-19. This rearrangement joins TRBV7-7 to TRBJ2-5; 10 bases map to TRBD2. This chain's CDR3 is CASSQERGLAGGQETQYF. CDR3 coding DNA: TGTGCTAGCAGCCAAGAGCGGGGCTTAGCGGGGGGCCAAGAGACCCAGTACTTC.